Each of the 26 T cell receptor beta chains below was sequenced from the same sample in a study of T cells in Graves' hyperthyroidism and ophthalmopathy. Amplification of TCR beta CDR3 regions was performed using RNA transcripts as template. The TCR CDR3 first-round RT-PCR relied on the HTBI primer set. TCRdb reprocessed the multiplex PCR reads with MiXCR, giving one entry per CDR3 protein. The repertoire consists of roughly 570,000 distinct CDR3 sequences, with about half occurring once and the leading ten covering roughly 7.7%. The sequencing sample was made of peripheral blood or thyroid tissue (not recorded which). Receptor source: a woman in her late teens or twenties with Graves' hyperthyroidism.

This clonotype came up many times. J is TRBJ2-7 and V is TRBV20-1; 8 bases align to TRBD2. The germline CDR1 and CDR2 sequences are DFQATT and SNEGSKA (reference sequence). CDR3 length: 15 residues. With 1 base clipped from V and 0 bases from J, the junction kept 5 bases outside the gene matches. The CDR3 loop reads CSARVAGRSSYEQYF. The CDR3 DNA reads TGCAGTGCTAGAGTAGCGGGAAGGAGCTCCTACGAGCAGTACTTC.

The DNA for the CDR3 is TGCAGCTTAGAGCTTAGCACCCAAGAGACCCAGTACTTC. It encodes CSLELSTQETQYF. The V call is TRBV29-1, the J call TRBJ2-5; no reliable D call. Per germline, CDR1 SQVTM and CDR2 ANQGSEA. This CDR3 contains 13 residues. V was clipped by 8 bases and J by 1 base, with 14 bases between them.

A remark on this clonotype: Given the absence of the conserved phenylalanine or tryptophan at the CDR3 end, a read error is likely. The DNA is left out, because the CDR3 cannot be placed on it with certainty; the CDR3 is given as TCRdb lists it. The chain has TRBV15 and TRBJ1-1. CDR1 and CDR2 from the germline V gene are LNHNV and YYDKDF (reference sequence). From its first to its last residue, the CDR3 has 8 amino acids. This chain's CDR3 is CATSSAMT.

Here the CDR3 reads CASSLGSGGIGELFF. CDR3 DNA sequence: TGTGCCAGCAGCTTAGGGTCAGGGGGGATCGGGGAGCTGTTTTTT. The chain couples TRBV7-2 to TRBJ2-2; TRBD1 might be the D (7 bases). Looked up from germline, CDR1 is SGHTA and CDR2 is FQGNSA. The CDR3 consists of 15 residues. V was clipped by 1 base and J by 7 bases, with 13 bases between them.

At least ten counts were recorded for this clonotype. V usage is TRBV7-8 and J usage is TRBJ1-4, with 8 bases fitting TRBD1. With V trimmed by 5 bases and J by 7 bases, 6 bases remained unmatched. This CDR3 contains 14 residues. The germline CDR1 and CDR2 sequences are SGHVS and FQNEAQ. CDR3 amino acids: CASSPQGGGEKLFF. CDR3 in DNA: TGTGCCAGCAGCCCACAGGGGGGCGGTGAAAAACTGTTTTTT.

This clonotype was seen repeatedly, ten times or more. The chain couples TRBV15 to TRBJ2-2, with TRBD1 as a possible D gene (6 bases). V lost 1 base, J lost 3 bases, and 6 bases lay in between. The CDR3 sequence is 14 residues long. Germline assignment: CDR1 LNHNV and CDR2 YYDKDF (reference sequence). CDR3 protein: CATSRGTDTGELFF. CDR3 nucleotides: TGTGCCACCAGCAGAGGGACAGACACCGGGGAGCTGTTTTTT. Supplemented by reference TRBV15 and TRBJ2-2, the full variable domain reads DAMVIQNPRYQVTQFGKPVTLSCSQTLNHNVMYWYQQKSSQAPKLLFHYYDKDFNNEADTPDNFQSRRPNTSFCFLDIRSPGLGDTAMYLCATSRGTDTGELFFGEGSRLTVL.

The V and J genes are TRBV29-1 and TRBJ1-2, with 7 bases aligning to TRBD1. The CDR3 length is 19 residues. Trimming removed 5 bases from V and 8 bases from J; junction bases left unmatched: 29. The germline V gene encodes CDR1 SQVTM and CDR2 ANQGSEA. Written as DNA, the CDR3 is TGCAGCGTTAAGGGTGGGGGGGGCCGACAGGGTAATAAGGTCGACGGCTACACCTTC. This gives the protein CSVKGGGGRQGNKVDGYTF.

The chain links TRBV4-3 to TRBJ1-1; D not resolved. Deletions cut 1 base from V and 0 bases from J, with 9 bases between. Looked up from germline, CDR1 is LGHNA and CDR2 is YSLEER. The CDR3 runs 15 residues. This chain's CDR3 is CASSQGLYMNTEAFF. As DNA, the CDR3 is TGCGCCAGCAGCCAAGGGCTGTACATGAACACTGAAGCTTTCTTT.

In this sample, this clonotype turned up many times. In DNA, the CDR3 is TGTGCCAGCAGTGTCCCGGGACAGGGTGTTGTGAACACTGAAGCTTTCTTT. Protein product: CASSVPGQGVVNTEAFF. This chain connects TRBV2 to TRBJ1-1; 9 bases line up with TRBD1. From germline, CDR1 is SNHLY and CDR2 FYNNEI. This CDR3 comprises 17 residues. The V and J ends lost 4 bases and 0 bases, in that order; junction bases with no gene match: 9.

This clonotype was counted at least ten times. V usage is TRBV3-1 and J usage is TRBJ2-7; the match to TRBD1 covers 7 bases. The CDR3 is 14 amino acids. The V and J ends lost 5 bases and 2 bases, in that order; junction bases with no gene match: 6. Germline-derived CDR1 and CDR2 are LGHDT and YNNKEL (reference sequence). The CDR3 sequence: CASSNRDSTYEQYF. CDR3 DNA sequence: TGTGCCAGCAGCAACCGGGACAGCACCTACGAGCAGTACTTC.

Many counts were recorded for this clonotype. The rearrangement joins TRBV3-1 to TRBJ1-1; no clear D. Germline V gene lookup returns CDR1 LGHDT and CDR2 YNNKEL (reference sequence). This CDR3 has 13 residues. Between the trimmed V and J ends, which lost 0 bases and 8 bases, there was a span of 10 bases. CDR3 DNA sequence: TGTGCCAGCAGCCAAGATTTAAAGGGAGAAGCTTTCTTT. Protein sequence: CASSQDLKGEAFF.

This chain links TRBV29-1 with TRBJ1-5; perhaps TRBD1 as D (5 bases). V lost 0 bases and J 7 bases, leaving 19 bases between the germline ends. The CDR3 totals 16 residues. Per germline, CDR1 SQVTM and CDR2 ANQGSEA. CDR3 coding DNA: TGCAGCGTTGAAGATGGGGGAGATGGGCAGGGACAGCCCCAGCATTTT. Its translation: CSVEDGGDGQGQPQHF.

The chain carries TRBV7-2 and TRBJ2-1; either TRBD1 or TRBD2 may supply D (5 bases each). Trimming removed 5 bases at V and 3 bases at J, with 20 bases between. The CDR3 is made up of 17 amino acids. Per the germline V gene, CDR1 is SGHTA and CDR2 is FQGNSA. The CDR3 DNA follows: TGTGCCAGCAGCCCAGAGAGGGCTGCAGGGTTCTACAATGAGCAGTTCTTC. This codes for CASSPERAAGFYNEQFF.

CDR3 in amino acids: CASSTSGTHYNEQYF. CDR3 nucleotides: TGTGCCAGCAGCACCTCCGGGACCCACTACAATGAGCAGTACTTC. The chain links TRBV7-3 to TRBJ2-7; D may correspond to TRBD1 or TRBD2 (5 bases each). This CDR3 is built from 15 residues. CDR1 is SGHTA and CDR2 is FQGTGA in the germline V gene. The germline V and J ends were trimmed by 5 bases and 7 bases, with 21 bases remaining between them.

This clonotype was seen ten or more times. V gene TRBV10-3 combines with J gene TRBJ1-1; tentative D call: TRBD1 (5 bases). The germline gives CDR1 ENHRY, CDR2 SYGVKD. V was trimmed by 5 bases and J by 3 bases, leaving 10 bases between them. CDR3 size: 13 residues. Here the CDR3 DNA reads TGTGCCATCAGTTCACAGGATTACACTGAAGCTTTCTTT. As protein: CAISSQDYTEAFF.

Comments on this clonotype: At one end the junction does not follow the germline gene, possibly because of a read error. The gene calls are TRBV24-1 and TRBJ2-7; no firm D call. Per germline, CDR1 KGHDR and CDR2 SFDVKD. The CDR3 is made up of 14 amino acids. CDR3 nucleotides: TGTGCCACCAGTGATCCCCCCCAGAGCTACGAGCAGCACTTC. Encoded protein: CATSDPPQSYEQHF.

The V gene is TRBV24-1, the J gene TRBJ2-7, with D tentatively TRBD1 (6 bases). V was trimmed by 3 bases and J by 7 bases, leaving 15 bases between them. The CDR3 is made up of 14 amino acids. The germline V gene has CDR1 KGHDR and CDR2 SFDVKD. The CDR3 sequence is CATSDPTGLKEQYF. The CDR3 DNA reads as TGTGCCACCAGTGATCCGACAGGCCTGAAGGAGCAGTACTTC.

This clonotype was detected many times. The chain uses TRBV20-1 and TRBJ1-6; no definite D call. The CDR3 runs 16 residues. CDR1 is DFQATT and CDR2 is SNEGSKA in the germline V gene (reference sequence). V was shortened by 0 bases and J by 5 bases, with 14 bases between the two germline ends. CDR3 coding DNA: TGCAGTGCTAGAGATAGGGAAGGTCCCCATAATTCACCCCTCCACTTT. Amino acid sequence: CSARDREGPHNSPLHF.

With regard to this clonotype: This clone may be a read error of a much larger clone one base away. This chain connects TRBV7-2 to TRBJ1-2; D possibly corresponds to TRBD1 (5 bases). This CDR3 comprises 14 residues. The germline gives CDR1 SGHTA, CDR2 FQGNSA. Trimming took off 4 bases at V and 4 bases at J, with 13 bases between the two ends. The CDR3 region is CASSSGQGPYGYTF. The CDR3 DNA sequence: TGTGCCAGCAGCTCAGGGCAGGGCCCCTATGGCTACACCTTC.

V and J are TRBV29-1 and TRBJ1-5; 7 bases line up with TRBD1. The CDR3 runs to 13 residues. Germline V gene lookup returns CDR1 SQVTM and CDR2 ANQGSEA. V trimming: 8 bases; J trimming: 0 bases; junction bases outside the gene matches: 4. This chain's CDR3 is CSKDRISNQPQHF. The CDR3 DNA follows: TGCAGCAAGGACAGGATTAGCAATCAGCCCCAGCATTTT.

This chain connects TRBV7-9 to TRBJ2-3; unclear D gene. Looked up from germline, CDR1 is SEHNR and CDR2 is FQNEAQ (reference sequence). This CDR3 comprises 13 residues. Trimming took 6 bases from V and 2 from J, leaving 9 bases between them. This chain's CDR3 is CASSYSSTDTQYF. CDR3 nucleotides: TGTGCCAGCAGTTACTCCTCCACAGATACGCAGTATTTT.

To note about this clonotype: This sequence may be a read error, since a much larger clone differs from it by one base. Here the CDR3 reads CASSPTGLVDSPPHF. The DNA for the CDR3 is TGTGCCAGCTCACCTACAGGGCTTGTGGATTCACCCCCCCACTTT. The chain is built from TRBV18 and TRBJ1-6; possibly TRBD1 for D (6 bases). The CDR3 runs 15 residues. CDR1 is KGHSH and CDR2 is LQKENI in the germline V gene.

This clonotype was seen at least ten times. The chain employs TRBV5-1 and TRBJ1-1, with D possibly matching TRBD1 (6 bases). Germline V lookup: CDR1 SGHRS, CDR2 YFSETQ. This CDR3 comprises 16 residues. With 4 bases removed from V and 5 bases from J, the gap between germline ends came to 21 bases. DNA of the CDR3: TGCGCCAGCAGCCCTAAGAGGACAGAAGCTGATACTGAAGCTTTCTTT. Amino acids: CASSPKRTEADTEAFF.

This clonotype was recorded many times. The DNA for the CDR3 is TGCAGTGCCCGGACAGAAAACTATGGCTACACCTTC. Amino acid sequence: CSARTENYGYTF. The J gene is TRBJ1-2, the V gene TRBV20-1; tentatively, D is TRBD1 (6 bases). This CDR3 is 12 amino acids long. Per germline, CDR1 DFQATT and CDR2 SNEGSKA (reference sequence). Trimming shortened V by 6 bases and J by 2 bases, and 10 bases separated the two germline ends.

The rearrangement links TRBV7-2 to TRBJ2-7; D gene uncertain. Trimming stripped 1 base from V and 6 bases from J, with 13 bases between. Germline V gene data show CDR1 as SGHTA and CDR2 as FQGNSA. This CDR3 contains 14 residues. CDR3 sequence reads: CASSLEMVGREQYF. DNA for the CDR3: TGTGCCAGCAGCTTAGAGATGGTAGGCCGCGAGCAGTACTTC.

This clonotype came up a few times. This chain joins TRBV24-1 and TRBJ2-1, with 15 positions matching TRBD2. The germline V gene encodes CDR1 KGHDR and CDR2 SFDVKD. J was trimmed by 4 bases and V by 3 bases; bases with no gene match: 3. CDR3 size: 17 residues. CDR3 nucleotides: TGTGCCACCAGTGATGGACTAGCGGGAGGGGTATACAATGAGCAGTTCTTC. Protein product: CATSDGLAGGVYNEQFF.